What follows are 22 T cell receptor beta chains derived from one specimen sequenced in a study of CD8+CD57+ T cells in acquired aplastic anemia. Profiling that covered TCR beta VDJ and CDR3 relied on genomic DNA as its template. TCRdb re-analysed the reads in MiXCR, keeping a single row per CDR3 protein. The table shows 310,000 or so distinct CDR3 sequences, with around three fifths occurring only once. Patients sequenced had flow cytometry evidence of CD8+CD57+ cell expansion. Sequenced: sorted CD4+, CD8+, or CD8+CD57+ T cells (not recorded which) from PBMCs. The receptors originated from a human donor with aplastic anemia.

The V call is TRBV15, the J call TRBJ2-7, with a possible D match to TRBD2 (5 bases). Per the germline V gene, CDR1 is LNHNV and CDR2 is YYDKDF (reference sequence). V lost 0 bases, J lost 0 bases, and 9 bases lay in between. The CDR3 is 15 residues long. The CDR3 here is CATSRDRGFSYEQYF. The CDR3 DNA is TGTGCCACCAGCAGAGATCGGGGATTCTCCTACGAGCAGTACTTC.

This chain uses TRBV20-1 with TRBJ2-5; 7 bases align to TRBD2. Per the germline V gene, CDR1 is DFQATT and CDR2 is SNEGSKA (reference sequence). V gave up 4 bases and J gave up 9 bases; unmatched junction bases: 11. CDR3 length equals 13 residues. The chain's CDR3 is CSATRGVNQPQYF. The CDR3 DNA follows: TGCAGTGCTACCCGGGGGGTCAATCAGCCCCAGTACTTC.

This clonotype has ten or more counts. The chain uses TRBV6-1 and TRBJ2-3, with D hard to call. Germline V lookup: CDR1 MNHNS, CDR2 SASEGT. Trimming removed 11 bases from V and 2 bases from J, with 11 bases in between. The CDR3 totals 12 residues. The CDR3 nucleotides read TGTGCCGCCCAGCAGGTCACAGATACGCAGTATTTT. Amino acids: CAAQQVTDTQYF.

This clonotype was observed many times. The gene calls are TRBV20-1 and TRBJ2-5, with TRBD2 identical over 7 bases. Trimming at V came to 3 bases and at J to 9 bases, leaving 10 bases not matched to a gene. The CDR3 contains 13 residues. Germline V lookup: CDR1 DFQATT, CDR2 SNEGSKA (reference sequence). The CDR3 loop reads CSASSHRAGAQYF. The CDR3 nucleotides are TGCAGTGCTAGTTCTCACCGGGCGGGGGCCCAGTACTTC.

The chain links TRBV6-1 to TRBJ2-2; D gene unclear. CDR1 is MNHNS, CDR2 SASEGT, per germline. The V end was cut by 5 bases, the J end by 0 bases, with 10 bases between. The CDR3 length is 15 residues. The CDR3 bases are TGTGCCAGCAGTTACAGTCTTTCGAACACCGGGGAGCTGTTTTTT. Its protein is CASSYSLSNTGELFF.

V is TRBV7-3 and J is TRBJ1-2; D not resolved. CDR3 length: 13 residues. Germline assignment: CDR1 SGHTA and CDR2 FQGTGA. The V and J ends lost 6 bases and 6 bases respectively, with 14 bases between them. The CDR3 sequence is CASSFWRENGYTF. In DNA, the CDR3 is TGTGCCAGCAGTTTTTGGAGAGAGAATGGCTACACCTTC.

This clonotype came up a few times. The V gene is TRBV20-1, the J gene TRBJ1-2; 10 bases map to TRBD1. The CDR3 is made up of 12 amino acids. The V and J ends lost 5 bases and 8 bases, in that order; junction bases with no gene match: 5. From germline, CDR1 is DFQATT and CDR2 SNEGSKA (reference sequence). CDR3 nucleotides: TGCAGTGCTTTTGACAGGGGGCGGGGCTACACCTTC. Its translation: CSAFDRGRGYTF.

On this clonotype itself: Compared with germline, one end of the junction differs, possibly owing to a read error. The DNA for the CDR3 is TGTGCCAGCAAGACTAGCGGGGGGGCTAGCTCCTACAAGCAGTACTTC. Protein product: CASKTSGGASSYKQYF. The chain has TRBV6-5 and TRBJ2-7; 14 bases are a match to TRBD2. CDR3 length equals 16 residues. CDR1 and CDR2 from the germline V gene are MNHEY and SVGAGI.

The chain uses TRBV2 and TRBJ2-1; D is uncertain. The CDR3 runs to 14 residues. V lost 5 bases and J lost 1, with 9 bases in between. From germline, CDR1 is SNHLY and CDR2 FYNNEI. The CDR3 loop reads CASSFRLSYNEQFF. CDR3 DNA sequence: TGTGCCAGCAGTTTCCGTCTATCCTACAATGAGCAGTTCTTC. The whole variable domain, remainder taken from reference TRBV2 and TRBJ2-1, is EPEVTQTPSHQVTQMGQEVILRCVPISNHLYFYWYRQILGQKVEFLVSFYNNEISEKSEIFDDQFSVERPDGSNFTLKIRSTKLEDSAMYFCASSFRLSYNEQFFGPGTRLTVL.

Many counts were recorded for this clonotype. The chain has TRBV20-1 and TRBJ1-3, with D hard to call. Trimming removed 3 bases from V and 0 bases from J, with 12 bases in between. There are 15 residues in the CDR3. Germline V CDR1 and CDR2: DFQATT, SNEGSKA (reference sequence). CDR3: CSASSAGSSGNTIYF. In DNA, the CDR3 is TGCAGTGCTAGTTCTGCTGGGAGCTCTGGAAACACCATATATTTT.

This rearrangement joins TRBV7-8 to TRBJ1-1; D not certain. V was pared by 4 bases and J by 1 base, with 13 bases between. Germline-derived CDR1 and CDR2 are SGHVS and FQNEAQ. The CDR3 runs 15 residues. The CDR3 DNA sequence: TGTGCCAGCAGCTCCCGGAGGGTAGGGAACACTGAAGCTTTCTTT. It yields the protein CASSSRRVGNTEAFF.

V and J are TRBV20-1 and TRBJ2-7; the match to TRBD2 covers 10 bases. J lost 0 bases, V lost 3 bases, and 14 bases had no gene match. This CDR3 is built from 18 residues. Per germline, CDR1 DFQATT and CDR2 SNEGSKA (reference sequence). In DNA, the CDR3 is TGCAGTGCTAGGGCTAGCGGGGGTACGCTCGTGAGCTCCTACGAGCAGTACTTC. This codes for CSARASGGTLVSSYEQYF.

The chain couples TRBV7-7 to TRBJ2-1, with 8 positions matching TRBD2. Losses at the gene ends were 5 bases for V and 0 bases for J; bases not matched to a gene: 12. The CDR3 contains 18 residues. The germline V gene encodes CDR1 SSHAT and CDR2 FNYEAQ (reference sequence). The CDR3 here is CASSAPGAGGLSYNEQFF. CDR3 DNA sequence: TGTGCCAGCAGCGCCCCCGGGGCGGGAGGACTCTCCTACAATGAGCAGTTCTTC.

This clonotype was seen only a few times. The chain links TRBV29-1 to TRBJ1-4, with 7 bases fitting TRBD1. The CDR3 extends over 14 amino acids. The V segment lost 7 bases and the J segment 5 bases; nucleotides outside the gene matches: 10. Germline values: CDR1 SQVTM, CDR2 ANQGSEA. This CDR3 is CSARGTAENEKLFF. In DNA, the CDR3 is TGCAGCGCCCGAGGGACAGCGGAGAATGAAAAACTGTTTTTT.

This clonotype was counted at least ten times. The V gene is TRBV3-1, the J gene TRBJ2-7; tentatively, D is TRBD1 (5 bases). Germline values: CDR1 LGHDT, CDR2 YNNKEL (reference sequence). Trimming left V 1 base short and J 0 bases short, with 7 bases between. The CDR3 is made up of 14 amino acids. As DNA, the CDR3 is TGTGCCAGCAGCCAAGGGCAGGGCTCCTACGAGCAGTACTTC. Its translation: CASSQGQGSYEQYF.

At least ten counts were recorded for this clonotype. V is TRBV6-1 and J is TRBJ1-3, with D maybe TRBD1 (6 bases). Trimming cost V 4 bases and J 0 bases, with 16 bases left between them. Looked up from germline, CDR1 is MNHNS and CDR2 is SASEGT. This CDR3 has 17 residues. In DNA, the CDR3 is TGTGCCAGCAGTGTAACGCAGGGGATGGGCTCTGGAAACACCATATATTTT. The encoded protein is CASSVTQGMGSGNTIYF.

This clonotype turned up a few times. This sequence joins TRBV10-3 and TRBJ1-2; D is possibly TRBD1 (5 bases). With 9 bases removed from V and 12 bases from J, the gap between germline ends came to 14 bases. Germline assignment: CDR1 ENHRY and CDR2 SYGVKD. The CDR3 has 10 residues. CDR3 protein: CAMAGPGNTF. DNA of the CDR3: TGTGCCATGGCAGGGCCGGGAAACACCTTC.

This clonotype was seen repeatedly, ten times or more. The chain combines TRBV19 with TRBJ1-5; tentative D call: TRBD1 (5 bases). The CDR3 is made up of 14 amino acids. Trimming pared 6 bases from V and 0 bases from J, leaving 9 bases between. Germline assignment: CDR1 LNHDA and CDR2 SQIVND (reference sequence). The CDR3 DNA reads TGTGCCAGTAGAGTCAGGGTTAGCAATCAGCCCCAGCATTTT. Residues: CASRVRVSNQPQHF.

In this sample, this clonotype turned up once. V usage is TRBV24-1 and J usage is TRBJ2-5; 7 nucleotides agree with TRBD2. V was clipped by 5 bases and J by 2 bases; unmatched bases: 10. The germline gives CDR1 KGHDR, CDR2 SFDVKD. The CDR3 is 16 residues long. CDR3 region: CATSAPAGREQETQYF. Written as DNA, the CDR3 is TGTGCCACCAGTGCTCCTGCAGGGAGGGAGCAAGAGACCCAGTACTTC.

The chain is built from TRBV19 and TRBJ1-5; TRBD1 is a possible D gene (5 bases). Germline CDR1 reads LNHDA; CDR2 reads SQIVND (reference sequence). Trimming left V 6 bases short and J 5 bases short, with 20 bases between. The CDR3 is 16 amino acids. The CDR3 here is CASSRMGVGSDQPQHF. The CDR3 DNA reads TGTGCCAGTAGCCGGATGGGGGTTGGTTCTGATCAGCCCCAGCATTTT. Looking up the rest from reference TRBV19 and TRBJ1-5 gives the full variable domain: DGGITQSPKYLFRKEGQNVTLSCEQNLNHDAMYWYRQDPGQGLRLIYYSQIVNDFQKGDIAEGYSVSREKKESFPLTVTSAQKNPTAFYLCASSRMGVGSDQPQHFGDGTRLSIL.

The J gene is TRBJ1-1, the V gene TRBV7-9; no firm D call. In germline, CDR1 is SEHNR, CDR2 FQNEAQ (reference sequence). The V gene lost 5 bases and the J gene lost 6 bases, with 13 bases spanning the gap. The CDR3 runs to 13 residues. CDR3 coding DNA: TGTGCCAGCAGCCCCGCATCTGGATCTGAAGCTTTCTTT. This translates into CASSPASGSEAFF.

The CDR3 DNA is TGTGCCAGCAGTTCGGGCAATGGTTTAATCAAACCCCAGCATTTT. Translating gives CASSSGNGLIKPQHF. The genes are TRBV12-3 or TRBV12-4 and TRBJ1-5, with D unresolved. This CDR3 spans 15 amino acids. Deletions cut 4 bases from V and 10 bases from J, with 20 bases between.